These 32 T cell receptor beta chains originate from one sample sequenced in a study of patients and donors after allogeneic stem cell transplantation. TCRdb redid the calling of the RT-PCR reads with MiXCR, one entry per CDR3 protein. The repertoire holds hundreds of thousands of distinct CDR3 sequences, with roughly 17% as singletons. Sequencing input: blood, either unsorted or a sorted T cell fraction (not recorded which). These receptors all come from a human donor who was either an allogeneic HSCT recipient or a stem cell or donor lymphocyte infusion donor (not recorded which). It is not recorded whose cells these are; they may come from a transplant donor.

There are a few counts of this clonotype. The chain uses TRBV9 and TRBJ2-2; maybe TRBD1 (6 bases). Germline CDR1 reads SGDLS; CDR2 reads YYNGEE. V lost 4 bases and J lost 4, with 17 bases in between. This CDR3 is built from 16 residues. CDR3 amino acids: CASSSYRVRGTGELFF. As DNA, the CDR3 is TGTGCCAGCAGCTCTTACAGGGTCAGAGGCACCGGGGAGCTGTTTTTT.

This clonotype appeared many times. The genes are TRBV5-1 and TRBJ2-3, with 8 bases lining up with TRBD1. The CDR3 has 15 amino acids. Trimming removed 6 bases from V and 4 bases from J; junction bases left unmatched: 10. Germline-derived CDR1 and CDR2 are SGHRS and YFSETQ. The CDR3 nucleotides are TGCGCCAGCAACCAGCGGACAGGGCCTTCAGATACGCAGTATTTT. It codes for CASNQRTGPSDTQYF.

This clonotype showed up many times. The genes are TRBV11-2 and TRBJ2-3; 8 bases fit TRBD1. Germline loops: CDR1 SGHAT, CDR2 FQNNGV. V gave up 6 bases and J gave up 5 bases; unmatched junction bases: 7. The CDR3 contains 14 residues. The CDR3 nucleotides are TGTGCCAGCAGTTTTGACAGGGGAGTAGATACGCAGTATTTT. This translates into CASSFDRGVDTQYF.

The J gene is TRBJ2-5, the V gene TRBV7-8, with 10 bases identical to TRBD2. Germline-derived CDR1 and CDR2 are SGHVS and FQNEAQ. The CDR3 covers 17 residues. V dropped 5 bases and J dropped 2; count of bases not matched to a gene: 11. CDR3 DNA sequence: TGTGCCAGCAGCGGAGGGTGGACTAGCGGTGTACAAGAGACCCAGTACTTC. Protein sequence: CASSGGWTSGVQETQYF. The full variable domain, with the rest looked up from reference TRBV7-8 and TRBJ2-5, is GAGVSQSPRYKVAKRGQDVALRCDPISGHVSLFWYQQALGQGPEFLTYFQNEAQLDKSGLPSDRFFAERPEGSVSTLKIQRTQQEDSAVYLCASSGGWTSGVQETQYFGPGTRLLVL.

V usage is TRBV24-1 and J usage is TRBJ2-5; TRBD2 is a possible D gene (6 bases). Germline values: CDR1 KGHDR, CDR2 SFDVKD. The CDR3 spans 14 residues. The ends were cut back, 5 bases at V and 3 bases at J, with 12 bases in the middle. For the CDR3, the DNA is TGTGCCACCAGTGCCCAGGACTATAAAGAGACCCAGTACTTC. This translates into CATSAQDYKETQYF.

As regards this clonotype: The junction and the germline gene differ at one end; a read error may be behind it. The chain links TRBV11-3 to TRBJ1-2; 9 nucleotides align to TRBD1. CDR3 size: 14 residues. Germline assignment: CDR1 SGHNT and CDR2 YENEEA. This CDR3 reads CASTLQGADYGYTF. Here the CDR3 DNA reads TGTGCCAGCACCTTACAGGGGGCAGACTATGGCTACACCTTC.

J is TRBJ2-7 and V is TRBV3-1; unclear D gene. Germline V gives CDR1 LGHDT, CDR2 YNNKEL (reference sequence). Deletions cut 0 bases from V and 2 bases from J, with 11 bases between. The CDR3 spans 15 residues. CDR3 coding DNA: TGTGCCAGCAGCCAAGATTGGCCCTCAGCCTACGAGCAGTACTTC. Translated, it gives CASSQDWPSAYEQYF.

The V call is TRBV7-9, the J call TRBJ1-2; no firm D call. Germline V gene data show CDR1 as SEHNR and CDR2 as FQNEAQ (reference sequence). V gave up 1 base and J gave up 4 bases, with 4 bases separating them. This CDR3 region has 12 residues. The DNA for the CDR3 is TGTGCCAGCAGCTTAGATATCTATGGCTACACCTTC. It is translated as CASSLDIYGYTF.

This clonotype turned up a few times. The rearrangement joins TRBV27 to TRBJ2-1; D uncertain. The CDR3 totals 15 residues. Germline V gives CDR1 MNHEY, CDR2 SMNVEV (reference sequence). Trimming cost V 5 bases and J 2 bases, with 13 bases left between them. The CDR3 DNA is TGTGCCAGCAGTGGGGTCGGCCGTGCCTACAATGAGCAGTTCTTC. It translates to CASSGVGRAYNEQFF.

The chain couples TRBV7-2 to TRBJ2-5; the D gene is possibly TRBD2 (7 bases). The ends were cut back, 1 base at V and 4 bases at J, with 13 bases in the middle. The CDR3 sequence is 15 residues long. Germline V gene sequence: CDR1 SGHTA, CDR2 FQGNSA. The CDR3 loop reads CASSLGGGIIETQYF. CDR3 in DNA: TGTGCCAGCAGCTTAGGCGGGGGCATTATAGAGACCCAGTACTTC.

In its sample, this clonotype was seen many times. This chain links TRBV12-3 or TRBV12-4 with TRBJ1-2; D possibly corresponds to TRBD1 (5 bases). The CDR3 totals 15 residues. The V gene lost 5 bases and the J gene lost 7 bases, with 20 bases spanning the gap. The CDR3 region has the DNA TGTGCCAGCAGTCCTCTTGGGGCTCCCGGGCGTGGCTACACCTTC. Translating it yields CASSPLGAPGRGYTF.

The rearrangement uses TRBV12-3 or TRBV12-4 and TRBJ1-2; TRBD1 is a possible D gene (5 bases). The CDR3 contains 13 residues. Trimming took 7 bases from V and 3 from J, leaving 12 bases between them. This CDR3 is CASTSGRHYGYTF. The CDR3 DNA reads TGTGCCAGCACCTCGGGACGGCACTATGGCTACACCTTC.

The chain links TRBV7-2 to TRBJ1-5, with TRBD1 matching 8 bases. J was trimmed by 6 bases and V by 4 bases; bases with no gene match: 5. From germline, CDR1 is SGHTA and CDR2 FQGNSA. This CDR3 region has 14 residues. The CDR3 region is CASSSTGVVQPQHF. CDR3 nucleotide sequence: TGTGCCAGCAGCTCGACAGGGGTGGTTCAGCCCCAGCATTTT. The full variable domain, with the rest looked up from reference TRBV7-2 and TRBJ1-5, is GAGVSQSPSNKVTEKGKDVELRCDPISGHTALYWYRQSLGQGLEFLIYFQGNSAPDKSGLPSDRFSAERTGGSVSTLTIQRTQQEDSAVYLCASSSTGVVQPQHFGDGTRLSIL.

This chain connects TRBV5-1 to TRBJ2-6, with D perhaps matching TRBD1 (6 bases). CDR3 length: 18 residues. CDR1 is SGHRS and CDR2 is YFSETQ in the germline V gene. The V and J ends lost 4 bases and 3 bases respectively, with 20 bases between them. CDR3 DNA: TGCGCCAGCAGCCCTGGGCAGGGGACATCTCTTGGGGCCAACGTCCTGACTTTC. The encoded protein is CASSPGQGTSLGANVLTF.

CDR3 in amino acids: CASSLSSNTEAFF. In nucleotides, the CDR3 is TGCGCCAGCAGCTTGAGCTCGAACACTGAAGCTTTCTTT. The V call is TRBV5-1, the J call TRBJ1-1; no clear D gene. The CDR3 runs 13 residues. V lost 1 base and J 1 base, leaving 5 bases between the germline ends. Germline V CDR1 and CDR2: SGHRS, YFSETQ.

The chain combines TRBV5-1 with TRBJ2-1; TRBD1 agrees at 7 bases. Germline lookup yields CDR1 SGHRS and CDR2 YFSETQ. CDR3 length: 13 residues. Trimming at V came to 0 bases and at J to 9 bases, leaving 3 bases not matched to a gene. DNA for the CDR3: TGCGCCAGCAGCTTGGAAGGGGGCAGTGAGCAGTTCTTC. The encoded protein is CASSLEGGSEQFF.

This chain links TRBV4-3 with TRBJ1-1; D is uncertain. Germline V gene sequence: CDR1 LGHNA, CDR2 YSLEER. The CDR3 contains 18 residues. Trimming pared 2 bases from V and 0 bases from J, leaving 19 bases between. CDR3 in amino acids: CASSQTRGPGTMNTEAFF. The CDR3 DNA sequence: TGCGCCAGCAGCCAAACCCGCGGGCCGGGCACCATGAACACTGAAGCTTTCTTT.

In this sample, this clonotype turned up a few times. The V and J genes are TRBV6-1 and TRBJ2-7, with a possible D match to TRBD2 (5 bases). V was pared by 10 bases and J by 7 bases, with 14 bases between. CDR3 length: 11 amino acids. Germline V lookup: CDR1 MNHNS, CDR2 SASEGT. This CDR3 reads CATLTRTEQYF. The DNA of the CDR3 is TGTGCCACACTTACTCGGACTGAGCAGTACTTC.

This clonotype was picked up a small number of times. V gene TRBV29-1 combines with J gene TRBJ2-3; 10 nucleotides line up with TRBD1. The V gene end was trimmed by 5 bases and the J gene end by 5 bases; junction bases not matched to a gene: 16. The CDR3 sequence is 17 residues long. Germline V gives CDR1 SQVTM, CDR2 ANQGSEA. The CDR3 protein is CSVRGRGQGNRGDTQYF. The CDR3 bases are TGCAGCGTTCGCGGACGGGGACAGGGGAATCGGGGAGATACGCAGTATTTT.

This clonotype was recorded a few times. CDR3 sequence: CASSLAAPSGELFF. The CDR3 DNA reads TGCGCCAGCAGCTTGGCCGCCCCGTCCGGGGAGCTGTTTTTT. The V call is TRBV5-1, the J call TRBJ2-2; no firm D call. CDR3 length equals 14 residues. Trimming stripped 0 bases from V and 6 bases from J, with 9 bases between. Per germline, CDR1 SGHRS and CDR2 YFSETQ.

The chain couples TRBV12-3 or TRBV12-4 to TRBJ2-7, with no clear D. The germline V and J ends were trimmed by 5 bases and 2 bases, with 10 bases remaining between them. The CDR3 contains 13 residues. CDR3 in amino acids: CASSPGVAYEQYF. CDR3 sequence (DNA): TGTGCCAGCAGTCCCGGAGTTGCCTACGAGCAGTACTTC.

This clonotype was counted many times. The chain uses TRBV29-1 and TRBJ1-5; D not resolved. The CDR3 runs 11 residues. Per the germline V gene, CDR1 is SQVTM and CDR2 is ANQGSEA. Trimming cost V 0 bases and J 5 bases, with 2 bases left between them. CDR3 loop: CSVEEDQPQHF. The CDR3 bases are TGCAGCGTTGAAGAAGATCAGCCCCAGCATTTT.

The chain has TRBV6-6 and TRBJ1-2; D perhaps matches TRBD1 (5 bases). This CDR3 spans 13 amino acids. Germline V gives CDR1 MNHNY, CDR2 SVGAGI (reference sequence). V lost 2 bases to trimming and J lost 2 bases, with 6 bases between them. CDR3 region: CASSYRQNYGYTF. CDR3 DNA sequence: TGTGCCAGCAGTTACAGACAGAACTATGGCTACACCTTC.

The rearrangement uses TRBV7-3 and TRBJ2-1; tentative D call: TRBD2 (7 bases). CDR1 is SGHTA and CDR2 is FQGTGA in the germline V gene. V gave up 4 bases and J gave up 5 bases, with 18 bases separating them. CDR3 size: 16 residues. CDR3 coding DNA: TGTGCCAGCAGCTCCCAAGGGGGGAGGGTGAACAATGAGCAGTTCTTC. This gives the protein CASSSQGGRVNNEQFF. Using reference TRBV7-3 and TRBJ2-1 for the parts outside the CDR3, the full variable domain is GAGVSQTPSNKVTEKGKYVELRCDPISGHTALYWYRQSLGQGPEFLIYFQGTGAADDSGLPNDRFFAVRPEGSVSTLKIQRTERGDSAVYLCASSSQGGRVNNEQFFGPGTRLTVL.

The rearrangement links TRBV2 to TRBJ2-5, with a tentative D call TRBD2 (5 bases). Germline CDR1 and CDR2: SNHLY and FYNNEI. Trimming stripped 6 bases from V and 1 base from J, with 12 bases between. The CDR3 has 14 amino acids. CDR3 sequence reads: CASSPGLFQETQYF. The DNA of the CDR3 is TGTGCCAGCAGCCCTGGACTGTTCCAAGAGACCCAGTACTTC.

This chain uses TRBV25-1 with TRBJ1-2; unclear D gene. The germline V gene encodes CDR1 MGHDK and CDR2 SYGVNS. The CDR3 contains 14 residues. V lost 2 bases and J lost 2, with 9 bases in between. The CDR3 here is CASSERGGNYGYTF. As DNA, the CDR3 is TGTGCCAGCAGTGAACGGGGAGGGAACTATGGCTACACCTTC.

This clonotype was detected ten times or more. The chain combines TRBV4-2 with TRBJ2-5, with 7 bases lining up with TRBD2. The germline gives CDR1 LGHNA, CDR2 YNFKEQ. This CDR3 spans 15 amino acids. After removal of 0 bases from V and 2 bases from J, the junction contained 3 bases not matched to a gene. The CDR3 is CASSQDGEGQETQYF. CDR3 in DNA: TGTGCCAGCAGCCAAGATGGGGAGGGTCAAGAGACCCAGTACTTC.

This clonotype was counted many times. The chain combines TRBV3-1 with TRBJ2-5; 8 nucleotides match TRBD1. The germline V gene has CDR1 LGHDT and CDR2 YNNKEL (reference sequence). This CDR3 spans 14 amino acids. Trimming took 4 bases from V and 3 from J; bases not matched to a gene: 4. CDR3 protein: CASSPLDREETQYF. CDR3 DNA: TGTGCCAGCAGCCCTCTGGACAGGGAAGAGACCCAGTACTTC.

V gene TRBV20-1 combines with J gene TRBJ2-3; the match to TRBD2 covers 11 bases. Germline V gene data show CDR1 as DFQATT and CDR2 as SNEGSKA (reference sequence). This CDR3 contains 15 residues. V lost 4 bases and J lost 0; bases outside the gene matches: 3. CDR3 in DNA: TGCAGTGCTAAGACTAGCGGGGAAAGCACAGATACGCAGTATTTT. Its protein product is CSAKTSGESTDTQYF.

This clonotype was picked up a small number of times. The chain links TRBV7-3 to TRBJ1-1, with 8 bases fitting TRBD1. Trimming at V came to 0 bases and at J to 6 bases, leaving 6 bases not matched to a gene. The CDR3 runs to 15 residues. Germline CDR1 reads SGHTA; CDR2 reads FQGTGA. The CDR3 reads CASSLTSDRESEAFF. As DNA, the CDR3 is TGTGCCAGCAGCTTAACCTCGGACAGGGAGTCTGAAGCTTTCTTT.

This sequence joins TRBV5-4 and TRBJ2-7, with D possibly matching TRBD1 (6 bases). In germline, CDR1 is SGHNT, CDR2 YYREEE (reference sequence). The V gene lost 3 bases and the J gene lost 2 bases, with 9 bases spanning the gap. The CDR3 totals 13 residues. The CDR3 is CASSYGTTYEQYF. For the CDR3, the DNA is TGTGCCAGCAGCTACGGGACAACCTACGAGCAGTACTTC.

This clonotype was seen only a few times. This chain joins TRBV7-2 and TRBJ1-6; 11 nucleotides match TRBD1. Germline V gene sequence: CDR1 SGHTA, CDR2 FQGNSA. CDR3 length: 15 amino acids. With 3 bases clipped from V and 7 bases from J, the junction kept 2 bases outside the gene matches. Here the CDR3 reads CASSLDRGLNSPLHF. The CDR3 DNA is TGTGCCAGCAGCTTGGACAGGGGGCTGAATTCACCCCTCCACTTT.